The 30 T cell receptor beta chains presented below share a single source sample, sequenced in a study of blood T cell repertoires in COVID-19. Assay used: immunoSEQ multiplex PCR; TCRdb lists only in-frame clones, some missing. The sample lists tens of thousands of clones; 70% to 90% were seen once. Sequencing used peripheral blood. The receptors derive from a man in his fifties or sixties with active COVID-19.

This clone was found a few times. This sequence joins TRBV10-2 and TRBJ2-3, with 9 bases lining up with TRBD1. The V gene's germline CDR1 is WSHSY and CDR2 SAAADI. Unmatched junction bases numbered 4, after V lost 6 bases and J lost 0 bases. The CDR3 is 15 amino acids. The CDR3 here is CASRTGQGSTDTQYF. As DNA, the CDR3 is TGCGCCAGCAGGACGGGACAGGGTAGCACAGATACGCAGTATTTT.

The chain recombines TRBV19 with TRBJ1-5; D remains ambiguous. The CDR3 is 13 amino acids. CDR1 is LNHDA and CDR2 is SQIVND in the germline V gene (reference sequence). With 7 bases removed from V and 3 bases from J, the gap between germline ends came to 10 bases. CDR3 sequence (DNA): TGTGCCAGTACGGAGGGATTCAATCAGCCCCAGCATTTT. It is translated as CASTEGFNQPQHF.

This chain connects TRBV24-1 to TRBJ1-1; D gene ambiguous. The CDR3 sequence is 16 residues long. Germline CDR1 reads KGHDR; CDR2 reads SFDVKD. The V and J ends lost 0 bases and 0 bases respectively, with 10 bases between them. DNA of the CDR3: TGTGCCACCAGTGATTTGCATGGGCAGATGAACACTGAAGCTTTCTTT. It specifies CATSDLHGQMNTEAFF.

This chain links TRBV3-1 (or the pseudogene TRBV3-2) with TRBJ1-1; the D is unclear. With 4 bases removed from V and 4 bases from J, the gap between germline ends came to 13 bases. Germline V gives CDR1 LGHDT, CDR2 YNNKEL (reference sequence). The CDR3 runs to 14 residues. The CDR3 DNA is TGTGCCAGCAGCCTGACAAGGCGTGCCACTGAAGCTTTCTTT. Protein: CASSLTRRATEAFF.

The CDR3 sequence is CASSERDRSSPLHF. The DNA of the CDR3 is TGTGCCAGCAGTGAACGGGACAGATCTTCACCCCTCCACTTT. The rearrangement links TRBV6-1 to TRBJ1-6; 7 bases align to TRBD1. This CDR3 contains 14 residues. Per the germline V gene, CDR1 is MNHNS and CDR2 is SASEGT. Germline trimming cut 2 bases from V and 9 bases from J; bases unmatched to any gene: 4.

CDR3 in amino acids: CASSVGQGIDGYTF. The CDR3 DNA reads TGTGCCAGCAGCGTCGGACAGGGGATAGATGGCTACACCTTC. The gene calls are TRBV9 and TRBJ1-2; 9 positions agree with TRBD1. CDR1 SGDLS and CDR2 YYNGEE come from the germline V gene. The CDR3 contains 14 residues. V shed 2 bases and J 6 bases; nucleotides not matched to a gene: 5.

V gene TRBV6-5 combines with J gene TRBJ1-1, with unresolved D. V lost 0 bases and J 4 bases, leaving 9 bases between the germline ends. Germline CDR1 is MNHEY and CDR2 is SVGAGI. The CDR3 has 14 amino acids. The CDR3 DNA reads TGTGCCAGCAGTTACTCGAGGTCTTTCACTGAAGCTTTCTTT. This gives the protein CASSYSRSFTEAFF.

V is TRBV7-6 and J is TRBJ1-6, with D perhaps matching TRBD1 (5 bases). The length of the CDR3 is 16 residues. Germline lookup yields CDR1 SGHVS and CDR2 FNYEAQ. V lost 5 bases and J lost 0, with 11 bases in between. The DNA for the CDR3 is TGTGCCAGCAGCCCCGGACATCCCTCCTATAATTCACCCCTCCACTTT. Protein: CASSPGHPSYNSPLHF.

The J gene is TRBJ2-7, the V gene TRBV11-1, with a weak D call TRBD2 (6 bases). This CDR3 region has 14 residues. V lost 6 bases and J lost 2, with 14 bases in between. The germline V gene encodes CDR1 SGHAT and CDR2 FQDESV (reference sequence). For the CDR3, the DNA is TGTGCCAGCAGTCGCGGGACTGCGGCCTACGAGCAGTACTTC. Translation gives CASSRGTAAYEQYF.

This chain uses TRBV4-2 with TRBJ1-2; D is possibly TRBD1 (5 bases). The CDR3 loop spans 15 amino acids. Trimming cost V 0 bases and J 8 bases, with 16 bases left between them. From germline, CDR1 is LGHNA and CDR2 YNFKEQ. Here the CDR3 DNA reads TGTGCCAGCAGCCAAGATCTCCCCGCCGCAGGGGGCTACACCTTC. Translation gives CASSQDLPAAGGYTF.

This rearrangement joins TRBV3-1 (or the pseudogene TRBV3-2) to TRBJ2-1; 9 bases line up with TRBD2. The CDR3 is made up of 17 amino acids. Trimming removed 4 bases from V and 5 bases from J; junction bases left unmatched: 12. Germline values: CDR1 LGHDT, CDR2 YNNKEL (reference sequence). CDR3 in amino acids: CASSRQREAPVHNEQFF. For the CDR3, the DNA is TGTGCCAGCAGCCGTCAGCGGGAGGCGCCTGTCCACAATGAGCAGTTCTTC.

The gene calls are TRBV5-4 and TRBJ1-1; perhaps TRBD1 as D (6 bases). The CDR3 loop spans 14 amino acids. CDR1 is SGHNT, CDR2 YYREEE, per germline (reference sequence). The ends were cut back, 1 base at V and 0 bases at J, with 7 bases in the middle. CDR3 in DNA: TGTGCCAGCAGCTTGACAGGGATGAACACTGAAGCTTTCTTT. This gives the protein CASSLTGMNTEAFF.

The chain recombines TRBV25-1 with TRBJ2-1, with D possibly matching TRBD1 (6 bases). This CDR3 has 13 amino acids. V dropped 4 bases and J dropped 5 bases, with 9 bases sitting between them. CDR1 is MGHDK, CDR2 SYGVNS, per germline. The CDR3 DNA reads TGTGCCAGCAGTGTACAGGGAAACAATGAGCAGTTCTTC. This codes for CASSVQGNNEQFF. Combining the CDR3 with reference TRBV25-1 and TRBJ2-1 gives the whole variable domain EADIYQTPRYLVIGTGKKITLECSQTMGHDKMYWYQQDPGMELHLIHYSYGVNSTEKGDLSSESTVSRIRTEHFPLTLESARPSHTSQYLCASSVQGNNEQFFGPGTRLTVL.

Here the CDR3 DNA reads TGCAGCGTTGGTTCCGTTAATGTCCAGACCCAGTACTTC. Translation gives CSVGSVNVQTQYF. The chain carries TRBV29-1 and TRBJ2-5; D is unresolved. The CDR3 has 13 amino acids. The V and J ends lost 4 bases and 6 bases respectively, with 15 bases between them. The germline gives CDR1 SQVTM, CDR2 ANQGSEA.

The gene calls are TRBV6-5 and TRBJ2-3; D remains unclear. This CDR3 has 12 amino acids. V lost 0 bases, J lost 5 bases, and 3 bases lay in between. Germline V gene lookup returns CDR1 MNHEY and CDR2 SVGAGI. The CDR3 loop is CASSYSRDTQYF. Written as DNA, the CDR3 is TGTGCCAGCAGTTACTCTAGAGATACGCAGTATTTT.

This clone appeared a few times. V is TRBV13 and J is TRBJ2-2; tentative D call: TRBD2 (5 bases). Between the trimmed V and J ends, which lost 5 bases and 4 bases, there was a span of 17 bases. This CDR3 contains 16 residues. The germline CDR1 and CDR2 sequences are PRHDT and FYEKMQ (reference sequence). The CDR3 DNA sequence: TGTGCCAGCAGCGCCCGATGGGGTGGGAGCACCGGGGAGCTGTTTTTT. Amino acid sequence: CASSARWGGSTGELFF.

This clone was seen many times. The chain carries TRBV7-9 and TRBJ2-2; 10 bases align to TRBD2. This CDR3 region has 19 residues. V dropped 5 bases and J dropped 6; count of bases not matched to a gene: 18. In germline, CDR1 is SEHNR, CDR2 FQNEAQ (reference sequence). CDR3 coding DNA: TGTGCCAGCAGCCAACCCGGTCTAGCGGGGGCCCCTAGCGCCGGGGAGCTGTTTTTT. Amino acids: CASSQPGLAGAPSAGELFF.

In nucleotides, the CDR3 is TGTGCCAGCACCATGATGTCGACAGGGCTGAACACTGAAGCTTTCTTT. Residues: CASTMMSTGLNTEAFF. The V call is TRBV9, the J call TRBJ1-1, with 7 bases identical to TRBD1. Germline assignment: CDR1 SGDLS and CDR2 YYNGEE. Trimming removed 6 bases from V and 0 bases from J; junction bases left unmatched: 11. The CDR3 is 16 residues long. Using reference TRBV9 and TRBJ1-1 for the parts outside the CDR3, the full variable domain is DSGVTQTPKHLITATGQRVTLRCSPRSGDLSVYWYQQSLDQGLQFLIQYYNGEERAKGNILERFSAQQFPDLHSELNLSSLELGDSALYFCASTMMSTGLNTEAFFGQGTRLTVV.

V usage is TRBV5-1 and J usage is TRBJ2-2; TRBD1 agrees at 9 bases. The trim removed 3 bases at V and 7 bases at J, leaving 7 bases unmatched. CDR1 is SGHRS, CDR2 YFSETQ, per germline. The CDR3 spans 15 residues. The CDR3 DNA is TGCGCCAGCAGCTCCGGGACAGGGACTTACGGGGAGCTGTTTTTT. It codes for CASSSGTGTYGELFF.

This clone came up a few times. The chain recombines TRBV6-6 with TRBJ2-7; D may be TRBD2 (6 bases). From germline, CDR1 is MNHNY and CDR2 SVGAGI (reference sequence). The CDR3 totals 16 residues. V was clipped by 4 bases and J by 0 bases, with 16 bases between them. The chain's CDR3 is CASSSRRAGLSYEQYF. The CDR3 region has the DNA TGTGCCAGCAGTTCTCGCCGGGCGGGGCTCTCCTACGAGCAGTACTTC.

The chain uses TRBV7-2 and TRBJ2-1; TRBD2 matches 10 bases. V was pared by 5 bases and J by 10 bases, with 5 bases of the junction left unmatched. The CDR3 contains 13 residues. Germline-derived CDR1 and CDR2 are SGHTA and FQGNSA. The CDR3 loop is CASSTTGLAEQFF. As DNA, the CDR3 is TGTGCCAGCAGCACTACGGGACTAGCGGAGCAGTTCTTC.

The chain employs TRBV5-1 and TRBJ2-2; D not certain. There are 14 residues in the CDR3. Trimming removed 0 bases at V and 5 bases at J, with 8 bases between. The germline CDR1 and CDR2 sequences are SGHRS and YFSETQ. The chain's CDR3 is CASSLVPTTGELFF. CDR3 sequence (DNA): TGCGCCAGCAGCTTGGTGCCGACAACCGGGGAGCTGTTTTTT.

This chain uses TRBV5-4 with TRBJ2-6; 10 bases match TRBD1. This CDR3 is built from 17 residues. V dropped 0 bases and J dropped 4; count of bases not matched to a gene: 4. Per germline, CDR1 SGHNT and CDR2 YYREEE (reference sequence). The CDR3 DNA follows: TGTGCCAGCAGCTTGGGACAGGGGGCGGGCGGGGCCAACGTCCTGACTTTC. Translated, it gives CASSLGQGAGGANVLTF.

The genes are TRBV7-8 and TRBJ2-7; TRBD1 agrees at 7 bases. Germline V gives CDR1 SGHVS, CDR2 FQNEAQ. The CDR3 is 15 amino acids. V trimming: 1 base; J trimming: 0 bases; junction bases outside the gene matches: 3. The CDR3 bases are TGTGCCAGCAGCTTAGGTGGGACAGTCTCCTACGAGCAGTACGTC. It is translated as CASSLGGTVSYEQYV.

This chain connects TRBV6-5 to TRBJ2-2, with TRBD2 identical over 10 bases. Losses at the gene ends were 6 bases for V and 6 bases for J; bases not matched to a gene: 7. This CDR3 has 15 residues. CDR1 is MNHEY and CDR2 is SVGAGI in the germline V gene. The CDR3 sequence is CASRKRGGMAGELFF. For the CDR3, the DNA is TGTGCCAGCAGGAAGCGGGGGGGCATGGCCGGGGAGCTGTTTTTT.

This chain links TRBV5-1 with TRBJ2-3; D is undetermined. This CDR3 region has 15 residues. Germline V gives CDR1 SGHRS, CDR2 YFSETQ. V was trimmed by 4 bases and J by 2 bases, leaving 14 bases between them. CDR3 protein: CASSPDGPHTDTQYF. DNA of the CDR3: TGCGCCAGCAGCCCGGATGGGCCCCACACAGATACGCAGTATTTT.

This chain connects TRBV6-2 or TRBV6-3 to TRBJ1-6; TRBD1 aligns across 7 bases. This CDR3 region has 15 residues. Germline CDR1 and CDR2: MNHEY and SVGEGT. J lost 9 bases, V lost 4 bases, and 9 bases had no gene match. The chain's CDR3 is CASSFGTALSSPLHF. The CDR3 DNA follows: TGTGCCAGCAGTTTCGGGACAGCCCTTAGTTCACCCCTCCACTTT.

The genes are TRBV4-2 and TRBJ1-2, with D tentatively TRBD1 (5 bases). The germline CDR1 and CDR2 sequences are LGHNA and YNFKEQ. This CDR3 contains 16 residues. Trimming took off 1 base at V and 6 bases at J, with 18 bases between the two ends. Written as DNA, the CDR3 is TGTGCCAGCAGCCAAGGTGCTGGGGCAATGCTAGATGGCTACACCTTC. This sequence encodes CASSQGAGAMLDGYTF.

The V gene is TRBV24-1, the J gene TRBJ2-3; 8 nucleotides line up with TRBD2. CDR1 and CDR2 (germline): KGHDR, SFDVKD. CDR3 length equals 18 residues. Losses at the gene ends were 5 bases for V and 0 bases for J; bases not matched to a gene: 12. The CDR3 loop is CATSGLGSGSASTDTQYF. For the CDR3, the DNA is TGTGCCACCAGTGGCTTGGGGAGCGGGAGTGCTAGCACAGATACGCAGTATTTT.

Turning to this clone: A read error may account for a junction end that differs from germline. The CDR3 DNA is TGCGCCAGCAGATTGGACGGAGACTCTGGAAACACCATATATTTT. Protein sequence: CASRLDGDSGNTIYF. This sequence joins TRBV5-1 and TRBJ1-3; D unresolved. From germline, CDR1 is SGHRS and CDR2 YFSETQ. This CDR3 comprises 15 residues.